These 9 T cell receptor beta chains were all obtained from the same sample, sequenced in a study of neurological immune-mediated disorders. Via MiXCR, TCRdb re-called the 5' RACE reads, giving one row per CDR3 protein. The table includes 50,000 to 60,000 distinct CDR3 sequences, around 3.8% detected once. Sequencing was performed on CD4+ T cells from blood. These receptors originate from a woman aged 40 to 50 with multiple sclerosis.

This clonotype was seen repeatedly, ten times or more. The chain couples TRBV5-5 to TRBJ1-1; no firm D call. The V end was cut by 0 bases, the J end by 2 bases, with 14 bases between. Germline CDR1 reads SGHKS; CDR2 reads YYEKEE (reference sequence). The CDR3 loop spans 16 amino acids. The CDR3 sequence is CASSLAVRTGNTEAFF. CDR3 nucleotide sequence: TGTGCCAGCAGCTTGGCCGTACGGACGGGCAACACTGAAGCTTTCTTT.

This clonotype was detected ten times or more. J is TRBJ1-3 and V is TRBV2; 9 bases line up with TRBD1. Unmatched junction bases numbered 5, after V lost 2 bases and J lost 0 bases. The germline V gene encodes CDR1 SNHLY and CDR2 FYNNEI. There are 17 residues in the CDR3. The CDR3 loop is CASSETGGLYSGNTIYF. DNA of the CDR3: TGTGCCAGCAGTGAAACAGGGGGCCTTTACTCTGGAAACACCATATATTTT.

This clonotype was observed at least ten times. The J gene is TRBJ1-1, the V gene TRBV3-1; D uncertain. The CDR3 sequence is 12 residues long. Germline-derived CDR1 and CDR2 are LGHDT and YNNKEL (reference sequence). Deletions cut 0 bases from V and 10 bases from J, with 9 bases between. The CDR3 is CASSQEEAVAFF. The CDR3 DNA reads as TGTGCCAGCAGCCAAGAGGAAGCCGTAGCTTTCTTT. Using reference TRBV3-1 and TRBJ1-1 for the parts outside the CDR3, the full variable domain is DTAVSQTPKYLVTQMGNDKSIKCEQNLGHDTMYWYKQDSKKFLKIMFSYNNKELIINETVPNRFSPKSPDKAHLNLHINSLELGDSAVYFCASSQEEAVAFFGQGTRLTVV.

Ten or more counts support this clonotype. The chain combines TRBV29-1 with TRBJ2-2, with TRBD1 matching 7 bases. V shed 2 bases and J 0 bases; nucleotides not matched to a gene: 15. The germline CDR1 and CDR2 sequences are SQVTM and ANQGSEA. The CDR3 covers 19 residues. The CDR3 region is CSVESSEVGGEPNTGELFF. The CDR3 region has the DNA TGCAGCGTTGAATCTAGTGAGGTAGGGGGCGAGCCGAACACCGGGGAGCTGTTTTTT.

This clonotype was recorded many times. The chain uses TRBV7-2 and TRBJ2-1; unclear D gene. The V end was cut by 5 bases, the J end by 8 bases, with 10 bases between. This CDR3 region has 12 residues. Germline V CDR1 and CDR2: SGHTA, FQGNSA. The chain's CDR3 is CASSPPWDEQFF. The CDR3 bases are TGTGCCAGCAGCCCCCCGTGGGATGAGCAGTTCTTC.

At least ten counts were recorded for this clonotype. The V gene is TRBV5-1, the J gene TRBJ2-2, with D tentatively TRBD2 (6 bases). From germline, CDR1 is SGHRS and CDR2 YFSETQ. The CDR3 has 15 residues. V shed 4 bases and J shed 3 bases, with 13 bases lying between them. In DNA form, the CDR3 reads TGCGCCAGCAGCACCGGGGGTGCTGACACCGGGGAGCTGTTTTTT. Translation: CASSTGGADTGELFF.

The chain couples TRBV24-1 to TRBJ2-2; perhaps TRBD1 as D (6 bases). Germline V gene lookup returns CDR1 KGHDR and CDR2 SFDVKD. Deletions cut 1 base from V and 5 bases from J, with 19 bases between. The CDR3 runs 18 residues. Here the CDR3 DNA reads TGTGCCACCAGTGATTTTGATACTACAGGGATGCGAACCGGGGAGCTGTTTTTT. It translates to CATSDFDTTGMRTGELFF.

This clonotype was picked up many times. CDR3 residues: CASSLMTALQETQYF. In DNA, the CDR3 is TGCGCCAGCAGCTTAATGACAGCATTACAAGAGACCCAGTACTTC. This chain joins TRBV5-1 and TRBJ2-5, with D possibly being TRBD1 (5 bases). The CDR3 consists of 15 residues. V dropped 2 bases and J dropped 2 bases, with 13 bases sitting between them. Germline V gene sequence: CDR1 SGHRS, CDR2 YFSETQ.

The rearrangement joins TRBV20-1 to TRBJ2-7; no firm D call. V lost 3 bases to trimming and J lost 3 bases, with 6 bases between them. Germline CDR1 and CDR2: DFQATT and SNEGSKA (reference sequence). This CDR3 spans 11 amino acids. CDR3 coding DNA: TGCAGTGCTAGCGGGTACTACGAGCAGTACTTC. This codes for CSASGYYEQYF.